Sequencing of this T cell receptor (beta chain) was carried out in a study of cytomegalovirus exposure and HLA in healthy donors. Looking at the study overall: In a later analysis, the roughly 130 validation repertoires were reported to have used the same platform as the 600 to 800 first-cohort repertoires.

Sequencing used immunoSEQ multiplex PCR; TCRdb keeps in-frame clones, though not all of them. The table has 200,000 to 250,000 clones, 70% to 90% seen once. The ends were cut back, 4 bases at V and 0 bases at J, with 14 bases in the middle. The CDR3 sequence is 15 residues long. Per germline, CDR1 SQVTM and CDR2 ANQGSEA. The sample was PBMCs. The TCR originated in a woman aged 18-35 years in good health and CMV-seronegative. This chain connects TRBV29-1 to TRBJ2-3; tentatively, D is TRBD2 (6 bases). The CDR3 loop is CSVGGGDLSTDTQYF. The DNA for the CDR3 is TGCAGCGTTGGAGGAGGGGACCTTAGCACAGATACGCAGTATTTT.